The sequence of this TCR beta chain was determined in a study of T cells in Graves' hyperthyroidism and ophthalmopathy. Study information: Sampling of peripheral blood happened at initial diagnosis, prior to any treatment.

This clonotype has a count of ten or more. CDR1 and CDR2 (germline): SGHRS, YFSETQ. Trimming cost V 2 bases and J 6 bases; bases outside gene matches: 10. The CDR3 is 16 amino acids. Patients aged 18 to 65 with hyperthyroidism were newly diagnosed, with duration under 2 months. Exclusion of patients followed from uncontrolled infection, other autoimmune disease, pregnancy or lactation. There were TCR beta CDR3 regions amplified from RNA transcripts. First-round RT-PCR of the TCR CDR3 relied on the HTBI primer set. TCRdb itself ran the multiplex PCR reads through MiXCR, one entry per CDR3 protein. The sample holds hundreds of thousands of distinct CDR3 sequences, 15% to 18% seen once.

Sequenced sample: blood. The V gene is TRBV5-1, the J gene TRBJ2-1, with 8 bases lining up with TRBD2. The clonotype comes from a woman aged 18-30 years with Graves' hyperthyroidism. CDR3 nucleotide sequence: TGCGCCAGCAGCTTCCAGGGTGGGAGCGGGGGCAATGAGCAGTTCTTC. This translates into CASSFQGGSGGNEQFF.